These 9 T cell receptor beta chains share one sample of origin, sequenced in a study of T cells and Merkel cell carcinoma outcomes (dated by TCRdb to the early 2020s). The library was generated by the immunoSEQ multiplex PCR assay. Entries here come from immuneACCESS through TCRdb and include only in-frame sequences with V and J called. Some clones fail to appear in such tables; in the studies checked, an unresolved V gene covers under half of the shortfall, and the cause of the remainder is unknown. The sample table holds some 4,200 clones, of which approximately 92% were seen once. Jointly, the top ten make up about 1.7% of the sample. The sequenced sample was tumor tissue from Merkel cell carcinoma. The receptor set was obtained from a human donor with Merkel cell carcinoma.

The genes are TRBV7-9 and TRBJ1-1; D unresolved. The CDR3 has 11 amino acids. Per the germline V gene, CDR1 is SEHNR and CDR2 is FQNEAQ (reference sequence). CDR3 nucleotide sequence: TGTGCAAGCGGAGATTACACTGAAGCTTTCTTT. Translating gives CASGDYTEAFF.

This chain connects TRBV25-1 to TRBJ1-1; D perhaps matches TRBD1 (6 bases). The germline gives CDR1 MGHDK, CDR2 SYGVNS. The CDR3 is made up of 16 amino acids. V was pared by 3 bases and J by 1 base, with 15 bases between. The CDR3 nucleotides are TGTGCCAGCAGTGATGAGGGCAAGGGGGGGAACACTGAAGCTTTCTTT. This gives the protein CASSDEGKGGNTEAFF.

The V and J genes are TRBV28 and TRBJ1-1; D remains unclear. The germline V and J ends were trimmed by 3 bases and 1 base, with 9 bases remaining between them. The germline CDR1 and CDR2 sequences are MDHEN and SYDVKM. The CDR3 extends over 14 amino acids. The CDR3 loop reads CASSLGNRNTEAFF. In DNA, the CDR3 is TGTGCCAGCAGTTTGGGAAACAGGAACACTGAAGCTTTCTTT.

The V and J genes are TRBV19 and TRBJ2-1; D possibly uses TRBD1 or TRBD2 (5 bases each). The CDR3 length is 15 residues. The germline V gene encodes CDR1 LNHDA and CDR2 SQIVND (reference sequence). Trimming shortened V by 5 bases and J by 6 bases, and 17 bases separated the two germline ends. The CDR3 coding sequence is TGTGCCAGTAGTTCGCAAGGGGAGTCCGGCAATGAGCAGTTCTTC. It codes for CASSSQGESGNEQFF.

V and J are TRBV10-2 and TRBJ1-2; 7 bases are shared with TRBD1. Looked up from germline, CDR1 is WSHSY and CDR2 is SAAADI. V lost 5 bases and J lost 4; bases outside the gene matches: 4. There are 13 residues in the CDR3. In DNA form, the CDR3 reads TGCGCCAGCAGTCCTCAGGGGGGCTATGGCTACACCTTC. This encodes CASSPQGGYGYTF.

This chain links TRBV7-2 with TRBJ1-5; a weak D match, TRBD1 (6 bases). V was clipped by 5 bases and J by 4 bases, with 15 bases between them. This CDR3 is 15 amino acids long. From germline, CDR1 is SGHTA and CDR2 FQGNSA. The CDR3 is CASSISGTNNQPQHF. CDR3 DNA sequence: TGTGCCAGCAGCATATCCGGGACAAATAATCAGCCCCAGCATTTT.

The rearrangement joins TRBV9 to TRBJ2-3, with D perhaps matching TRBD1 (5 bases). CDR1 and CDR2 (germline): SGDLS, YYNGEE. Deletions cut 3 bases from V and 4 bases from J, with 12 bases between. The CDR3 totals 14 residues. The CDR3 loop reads CASSAGQGPDTQYF. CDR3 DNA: TGTGCCAGCAGCGCCGGGCAGGGCCCAGATACGCAGTATTTT.

CDR3 coding DNA: TGTGCGTCGGGGAACAGACAAGAGACCCAGTACTTC. It specifies CASGNRQETQYF. The gene calls are TRBV27 and TRBJ2-5; tentatively, D is TRBD2 (5 bases). This CDR3 has 12 residues. Per the germline V gene, CDR1 is MNHEY and CDR2 is SMNVEV (reference sequence).

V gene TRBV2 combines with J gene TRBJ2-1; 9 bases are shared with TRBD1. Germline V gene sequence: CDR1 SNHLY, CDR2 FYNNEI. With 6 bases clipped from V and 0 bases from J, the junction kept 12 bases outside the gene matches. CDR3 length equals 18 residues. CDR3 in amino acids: CASRPGTGLRSSYNEQFF. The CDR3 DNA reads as TGTGCCAGCAGACCCGGGACAGGGCTGCGGAGCTCCTACAATGAGCAGTTCTTC. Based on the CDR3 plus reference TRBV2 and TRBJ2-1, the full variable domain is EPEVTQTPSHQVTQMGQEVILRCVPISNHLYFYWYRQILGQKVEFLVSFYNNEISEKSEIFDDQFSVERPDGSNFTLKIRSTKLEDSAMYFCASRPGTGLRSSYNEQFFGPGTRLTVL.